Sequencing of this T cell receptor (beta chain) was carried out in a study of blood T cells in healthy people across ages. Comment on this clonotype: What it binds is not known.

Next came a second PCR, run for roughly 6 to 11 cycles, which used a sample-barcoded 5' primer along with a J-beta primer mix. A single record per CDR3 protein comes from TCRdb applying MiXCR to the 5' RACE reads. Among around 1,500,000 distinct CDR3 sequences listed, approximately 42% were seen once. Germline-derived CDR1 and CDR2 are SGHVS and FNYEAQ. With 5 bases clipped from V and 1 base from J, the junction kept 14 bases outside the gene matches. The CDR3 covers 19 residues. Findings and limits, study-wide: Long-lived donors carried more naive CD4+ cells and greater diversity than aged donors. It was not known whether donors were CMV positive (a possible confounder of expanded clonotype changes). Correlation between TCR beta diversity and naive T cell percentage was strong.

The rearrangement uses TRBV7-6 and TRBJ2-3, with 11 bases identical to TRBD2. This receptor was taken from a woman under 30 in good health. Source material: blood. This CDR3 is CASSIRAASGGRGTDTQYF. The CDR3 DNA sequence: TGTGCCAGCAGCATTAGGGCGGCTAGCGGGGGGAGGGGCACAGATACGCAGTATTTT.